One and the same sample provided the 15 T cell receptor beta chains below, sequenced in a study of Graves' ophthalmopathy and Graves' hyperthyroidism. Amplified material comprised TCR beta CDR3 regions derived from RNA transcripts. First-round RT-PCR employed HTBI primers, with a second-round multiplex PCR after it. TCRdb called the multiplex PCR reads again in MiXCR, with one record for every CDR3 protein. The sample includes a few hundred thousand distinct CDR3 sequences, about a sixth seen only once; the top ten take roughly 2.6%. The sample taken for sequencing was peripheral blood. Every receptor here comes from an adult woman with stable Graves' hyperthyroidism.

This clonotype was detected ten times or more. The chain recombines TRBV7-2 with TRBJ2-5; TRBD2 agrees at 12 bases. The junction had 7 bases not matched to a gene; V was cut back by 0 bases and J by 5 bases. Germline V gene sequence: CDR1 SGHTA, CDR2 FQGNSA. This CDR3 is 17 amino acids long. The CDR3 bases are TGTGCCAGCAGCTTAGCGGCTAGCGGGAGGGCCTCGGAGACCCAGTACTTC. Protein sequence: CASSLAASGRASETQYF.

This chain links TRBV20-1 with TRBJ2-7, with 11 bases fitting TRBD2. The CDR3 extends over 14 amino acids. Germline V gene lookup returns CDR1 DFQATT and CDR2 SNEGSKA (reference sequence). The trim removed 6 bases at V and 2 bases at J, leaving 6 bases unmatched. The CDR3 coding sequence is TGCAGTGCCGCCTCTAGCGGGAGGACCTACGAGCAGTACTTC. The encoded protein is CSAASSGRTYEQYF.

Ten or more counts support this clonotype. The V and J genes are TRBV7-2 and TRBJ2-7; TRBD2 matches at 7 bases. Looked up from germline, CDR1 is SGHTA and CDR2 is FQGNSA. With 5 bases clipped from V and 5 bases from J, the junction kept 3 bases outside the gene matches. There are 12 residues in the CDR3. The CDR3 region is CASSPGRNEQYF. For the CDR3, the DNA is TGTGCCAGCAGCCCCGGGAGGAACGAGCAGTACTTC.

This clonotype has at least ten counts. V gene TRBV3-1 combines with J gene TRBJ2-7; 8 bases fit TRBD1. V lost 2 bases and J lost 3; bases outside the gene matches: 0. This CDR3 has 13 amino acids. CDR1 is LGHDT and CDR2 is YNNKEL in the germline V gene (reference sequence). The CDR3 reads CASSQTGGYEQYF. Written as DNA, the CDR3 is TGTGCCAGCAGCCAAACAGGGGGCTACGAGCAGTACTTC.

The sample holds a few counts of this clonotype. The chain joins TRBV5-1 to TRBJ2-5, with 12 bases lining up with TRBD2. Unmatched junction bases numbered 5, after V lost 4 bases and J lost 1 base. CDR1 is SGHRS, CDR2 YFSETQ, per germline. This CDR3 region has 16 residues. The CDR3 DNA sequence: TGCGCCAGCAGCCCAGGACTAGCGGGACCCCAAGAGACCCAGTACTTC. This sequence encodes CASSPGLAGPQETQYF.

At least ten counts were recorded for this clonotype. One end of the junction is discordant with germline, which a read error may explain. The rearrangement links TRBV27 to TRBJ1-2; D unclear. CDR1 and CDR2 (germline): MNHEY, SMNVEV (reference sequence). CDR3 size: 10 residues. CDR3 residues: CASSPPRNPF. The CDR3, as DNA: TGTGCCAGCAGTCCTCCACGTAATCCATTC.

This clonotype was seen at least ten times. The chain couples TRBV28 to TRBJ2-2; D is possibly TRBD2 (6 bases). The CDR3 is 16 amino acids. CDR1 and CDR2 from the germline V gene are MDHEN and SYDVKM. V was shortened by 2 bases and J by 2 bases, with 12 bases between the two germline ends. This CDR3 reads CASSLGRYLNTGELFF. The CDR3 DNA is TGTGCCAGCAGTTTAGGGAGGTACCTTAACACCGGGGAGCTGTTTTTT.

At least ten counts were recorded for this clonotype. The rearrangement joins TRBV28 to TRBJ2-5; possible D gene TRBD2, 5 bases. In germline, CDR1 is MDHEN, CDR2 SYDVKM. Trimming took 6 bases from V and 5 from J, leaving 16 bases between them. The CDR3 is 14 residues long. CDR3 nucleotides: TGTGCCAGCAGACCCGGCGGGTTTGGGGAGACCCAGTACTTC. Amino acids: CASRPGGFGETQYF.

This clonotype was counted at least ten times. This chain connects TRBV27 to TRBJ2-7; 9 nucleotides match TRBD2. Per the germline V gene, CDR1 is MNHEY and CDR2 is SMNVEV (reference sequence). This CDR3 is built from 14 residues. The trim removed 5 bases at V and 0 bases at J, leaving 2 bases unmatched. DNA of the CDR3: TGTGCCAGCAGTGCAGCGGGAGGCTCCTACGAGCAGTACTTC. It specifies CASSAAGGSYEQYF.

This clonotype was counted many times. The chain employs TRBV6-2 or TRBV6-3 and TRBJ2-7; 13 positions agree with TRBD2. Germline values: CDR1 MNHEY, CDR2 SVGEGT. The CDR3 consists of 14 residues. Losses at the gene ends were 6 bases for V and 3 bases for J; bases not matched to a gene: 2. CDR3 protein: CASRGLAGIYEQYF. The CDR3 nucleotides are TGTGCCAGCAGGGGACTAGCGGGAATCTACGAGCAGTACTTC.

This clonotype was observed many times. The chain uses TRBV7-9 and TRBJ2-5; D is ambiguous. The V gene's germline CDR1 is SEHNR and CDR2 FQNEAQ (reference sequence). The CDR3 has 12 amino acids. Trimming cost V 4 bases and J 4 bases, with 7 bases left between them. The DNA for the CDR3 is TGTGCCAGCAGCTGGTATAGAGAGACCCAGTACTTC. It specifies CASSWYRETQYF.

This clonotype was counted at least ten times. The genes are TRBV15 and TRBJ1-6; D uncertain. V was shortened by 1 base and J by 5 bases, with 15 bases between the two germline ends. This CDR3 is built from 17 residues. CDR1 is LNHNV, CDR2 YYDKDF, per germline (reference sequence). CDR3 residues: CATSRGGSLGNNSPLHF. CDR3 in DNA: TGTGCCACCAGCAGAGGAGGGTCTCTGGGTAATAATTCACCCCTCCACTTT.

This clonotype was recorded many times. The rearrangement joins TRBV7-8 to TRBJ2-2, with unresolved D. V lost 4 bases and J 2 bases, leaving 11 bases between the germline ends. The CDR3 has 15 amino acids. Per the germline V gene, CDR1 is SGHVS and CDR2 is FQNEAQ. CDR3 in DNA: TGTGCCAGCAGCTCTCATCTTGGAAACACCGGGGAGCTGTTTTTT. Amino acids: CASSSHLGNTGELFF.

This clonotype has a count of ten or more. The rearrangement links TRBV7-2 to TRBJ2-6; D possibly corresponds to TRBD2 (7 bases). V lost 5 bases and J 3 bases, leaving 14 bases between the germline ends. There are 16 residues in the CDR3. Germline CDR1 is SGHTA and CDR2 is FQGNSA. CDR3 DNA sequence: TGTGCCAGCAGCCGGGGAGGGGGTGGTGGGGCCAACGTCCTGACTTTC. Encoded protein: CASSRGGGGGANVLTF.

Ten or more counts support this clonotype. The J gene is TRBJ1-5, the V gene TRBV9, with D possibly TRBD1 on 6 matching bases. This CDR3 comprises 17 residues. Trimming removed 1 base at V and 2 bases at J, with 16 bases between. Germline-derived CDR1 and CDR2 are SGDLS and YYNGEE. The DNA for the CDR3 is TGTGCCAGCAGCGTAAGTAGGGGGGGGTGTGGCAATCAGCCCCAGCATTTT. Amino acids: CASSVSRGGCGNQPQHF.